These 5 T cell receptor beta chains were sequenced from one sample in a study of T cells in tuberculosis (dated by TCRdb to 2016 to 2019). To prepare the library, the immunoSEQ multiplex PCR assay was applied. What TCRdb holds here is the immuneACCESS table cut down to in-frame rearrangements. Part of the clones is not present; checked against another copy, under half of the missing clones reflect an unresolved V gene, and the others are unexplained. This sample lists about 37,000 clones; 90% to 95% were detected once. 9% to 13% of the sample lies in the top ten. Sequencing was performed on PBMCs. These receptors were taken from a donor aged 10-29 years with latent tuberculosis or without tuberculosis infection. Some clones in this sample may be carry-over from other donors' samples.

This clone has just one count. CDR3: CASSQHGHGGYGYTF. CDR3 DNA: TGCGCCAGCAGCCAACACGGACACGGAGGGTATGGCTACACCTTC. The chain couples TRBV4-1 to TRBJ1-2; maybe TRBD1 (5 bases). The CDR3 loop spans 15 amino acids. V lost 2 bases and J lost 5, with 15 bases in between. Per germline, CDR1 MGHRA and CDR2 YSYEKL.

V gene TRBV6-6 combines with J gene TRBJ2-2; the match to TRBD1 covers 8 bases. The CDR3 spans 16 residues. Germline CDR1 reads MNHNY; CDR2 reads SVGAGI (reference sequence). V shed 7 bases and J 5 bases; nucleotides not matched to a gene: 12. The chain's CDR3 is CASTRSRGPLTGELFF. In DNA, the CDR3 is TGTGCCAGCACCCGATCCAGGGGGCCGTTAACCGGGGAGCTGTTTTTT.

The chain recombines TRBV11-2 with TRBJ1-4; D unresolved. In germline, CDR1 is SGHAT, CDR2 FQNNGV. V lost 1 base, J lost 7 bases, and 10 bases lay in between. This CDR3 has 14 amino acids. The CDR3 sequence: CASSLGANSEKLFF. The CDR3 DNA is TGTGCCAGCAGCTTAGGGGCCAACTCTGAAAAACTGTTTTTT.

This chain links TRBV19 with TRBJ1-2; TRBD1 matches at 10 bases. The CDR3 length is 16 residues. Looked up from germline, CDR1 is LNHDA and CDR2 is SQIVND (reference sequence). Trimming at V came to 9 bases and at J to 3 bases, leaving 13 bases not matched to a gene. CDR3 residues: CASHRGQGVLDYGYTF. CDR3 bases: TGTGCCAGCCATCGTGGACAGGGGGTATTGGACTATGGCTACACCTTC.

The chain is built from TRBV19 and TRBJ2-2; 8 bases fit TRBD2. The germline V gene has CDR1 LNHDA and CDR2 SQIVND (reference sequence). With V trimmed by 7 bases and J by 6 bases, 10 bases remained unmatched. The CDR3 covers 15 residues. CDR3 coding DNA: TGTGCCAGTACAGCCCGCGGGGGGCCGTCCGGGGAGCTGTTTTTT. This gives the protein CASTARGGPSGELFF.